The source of this TCR beta chain is a study of T-cell reconstitution after alpha-beta-depleted transplantation in children. This CDR3 comprises 15 residues. Trimming removed 4 bases from V and 3 bases from J, with 14 bases in between. Germline V gives CDR1 SGDLS, CDR2 YYNGEE. This clonotype was seen only a few times. Unique molecular identifiers were incorporated during preparation of the TCRbeta library. MiXCR, applied by TCRdb to the PCR reads, yields one record per CDR3 protein. There are some 490,000 distinct CDR3 sequences in the sample; about 12% occur only once, and approximately 5.4% lies in the top ten.

The sample in question was PBMCs from the stem cell graft donor, obtained from the stem cell graft. V and J are TRBV9 and TRBJ1-5; tentative D call: TRBD1 (5 bases). The receptor's source is a human donor who donated a stem cell graft to a child with combined immunodeficiency. The CDR3 coding sequence is TGTGCCAGCAGCTCCAGGGACGCCCTCAATCAGCCCCAGCATTTT. Its protein is CASSSRDALNQPQHF.